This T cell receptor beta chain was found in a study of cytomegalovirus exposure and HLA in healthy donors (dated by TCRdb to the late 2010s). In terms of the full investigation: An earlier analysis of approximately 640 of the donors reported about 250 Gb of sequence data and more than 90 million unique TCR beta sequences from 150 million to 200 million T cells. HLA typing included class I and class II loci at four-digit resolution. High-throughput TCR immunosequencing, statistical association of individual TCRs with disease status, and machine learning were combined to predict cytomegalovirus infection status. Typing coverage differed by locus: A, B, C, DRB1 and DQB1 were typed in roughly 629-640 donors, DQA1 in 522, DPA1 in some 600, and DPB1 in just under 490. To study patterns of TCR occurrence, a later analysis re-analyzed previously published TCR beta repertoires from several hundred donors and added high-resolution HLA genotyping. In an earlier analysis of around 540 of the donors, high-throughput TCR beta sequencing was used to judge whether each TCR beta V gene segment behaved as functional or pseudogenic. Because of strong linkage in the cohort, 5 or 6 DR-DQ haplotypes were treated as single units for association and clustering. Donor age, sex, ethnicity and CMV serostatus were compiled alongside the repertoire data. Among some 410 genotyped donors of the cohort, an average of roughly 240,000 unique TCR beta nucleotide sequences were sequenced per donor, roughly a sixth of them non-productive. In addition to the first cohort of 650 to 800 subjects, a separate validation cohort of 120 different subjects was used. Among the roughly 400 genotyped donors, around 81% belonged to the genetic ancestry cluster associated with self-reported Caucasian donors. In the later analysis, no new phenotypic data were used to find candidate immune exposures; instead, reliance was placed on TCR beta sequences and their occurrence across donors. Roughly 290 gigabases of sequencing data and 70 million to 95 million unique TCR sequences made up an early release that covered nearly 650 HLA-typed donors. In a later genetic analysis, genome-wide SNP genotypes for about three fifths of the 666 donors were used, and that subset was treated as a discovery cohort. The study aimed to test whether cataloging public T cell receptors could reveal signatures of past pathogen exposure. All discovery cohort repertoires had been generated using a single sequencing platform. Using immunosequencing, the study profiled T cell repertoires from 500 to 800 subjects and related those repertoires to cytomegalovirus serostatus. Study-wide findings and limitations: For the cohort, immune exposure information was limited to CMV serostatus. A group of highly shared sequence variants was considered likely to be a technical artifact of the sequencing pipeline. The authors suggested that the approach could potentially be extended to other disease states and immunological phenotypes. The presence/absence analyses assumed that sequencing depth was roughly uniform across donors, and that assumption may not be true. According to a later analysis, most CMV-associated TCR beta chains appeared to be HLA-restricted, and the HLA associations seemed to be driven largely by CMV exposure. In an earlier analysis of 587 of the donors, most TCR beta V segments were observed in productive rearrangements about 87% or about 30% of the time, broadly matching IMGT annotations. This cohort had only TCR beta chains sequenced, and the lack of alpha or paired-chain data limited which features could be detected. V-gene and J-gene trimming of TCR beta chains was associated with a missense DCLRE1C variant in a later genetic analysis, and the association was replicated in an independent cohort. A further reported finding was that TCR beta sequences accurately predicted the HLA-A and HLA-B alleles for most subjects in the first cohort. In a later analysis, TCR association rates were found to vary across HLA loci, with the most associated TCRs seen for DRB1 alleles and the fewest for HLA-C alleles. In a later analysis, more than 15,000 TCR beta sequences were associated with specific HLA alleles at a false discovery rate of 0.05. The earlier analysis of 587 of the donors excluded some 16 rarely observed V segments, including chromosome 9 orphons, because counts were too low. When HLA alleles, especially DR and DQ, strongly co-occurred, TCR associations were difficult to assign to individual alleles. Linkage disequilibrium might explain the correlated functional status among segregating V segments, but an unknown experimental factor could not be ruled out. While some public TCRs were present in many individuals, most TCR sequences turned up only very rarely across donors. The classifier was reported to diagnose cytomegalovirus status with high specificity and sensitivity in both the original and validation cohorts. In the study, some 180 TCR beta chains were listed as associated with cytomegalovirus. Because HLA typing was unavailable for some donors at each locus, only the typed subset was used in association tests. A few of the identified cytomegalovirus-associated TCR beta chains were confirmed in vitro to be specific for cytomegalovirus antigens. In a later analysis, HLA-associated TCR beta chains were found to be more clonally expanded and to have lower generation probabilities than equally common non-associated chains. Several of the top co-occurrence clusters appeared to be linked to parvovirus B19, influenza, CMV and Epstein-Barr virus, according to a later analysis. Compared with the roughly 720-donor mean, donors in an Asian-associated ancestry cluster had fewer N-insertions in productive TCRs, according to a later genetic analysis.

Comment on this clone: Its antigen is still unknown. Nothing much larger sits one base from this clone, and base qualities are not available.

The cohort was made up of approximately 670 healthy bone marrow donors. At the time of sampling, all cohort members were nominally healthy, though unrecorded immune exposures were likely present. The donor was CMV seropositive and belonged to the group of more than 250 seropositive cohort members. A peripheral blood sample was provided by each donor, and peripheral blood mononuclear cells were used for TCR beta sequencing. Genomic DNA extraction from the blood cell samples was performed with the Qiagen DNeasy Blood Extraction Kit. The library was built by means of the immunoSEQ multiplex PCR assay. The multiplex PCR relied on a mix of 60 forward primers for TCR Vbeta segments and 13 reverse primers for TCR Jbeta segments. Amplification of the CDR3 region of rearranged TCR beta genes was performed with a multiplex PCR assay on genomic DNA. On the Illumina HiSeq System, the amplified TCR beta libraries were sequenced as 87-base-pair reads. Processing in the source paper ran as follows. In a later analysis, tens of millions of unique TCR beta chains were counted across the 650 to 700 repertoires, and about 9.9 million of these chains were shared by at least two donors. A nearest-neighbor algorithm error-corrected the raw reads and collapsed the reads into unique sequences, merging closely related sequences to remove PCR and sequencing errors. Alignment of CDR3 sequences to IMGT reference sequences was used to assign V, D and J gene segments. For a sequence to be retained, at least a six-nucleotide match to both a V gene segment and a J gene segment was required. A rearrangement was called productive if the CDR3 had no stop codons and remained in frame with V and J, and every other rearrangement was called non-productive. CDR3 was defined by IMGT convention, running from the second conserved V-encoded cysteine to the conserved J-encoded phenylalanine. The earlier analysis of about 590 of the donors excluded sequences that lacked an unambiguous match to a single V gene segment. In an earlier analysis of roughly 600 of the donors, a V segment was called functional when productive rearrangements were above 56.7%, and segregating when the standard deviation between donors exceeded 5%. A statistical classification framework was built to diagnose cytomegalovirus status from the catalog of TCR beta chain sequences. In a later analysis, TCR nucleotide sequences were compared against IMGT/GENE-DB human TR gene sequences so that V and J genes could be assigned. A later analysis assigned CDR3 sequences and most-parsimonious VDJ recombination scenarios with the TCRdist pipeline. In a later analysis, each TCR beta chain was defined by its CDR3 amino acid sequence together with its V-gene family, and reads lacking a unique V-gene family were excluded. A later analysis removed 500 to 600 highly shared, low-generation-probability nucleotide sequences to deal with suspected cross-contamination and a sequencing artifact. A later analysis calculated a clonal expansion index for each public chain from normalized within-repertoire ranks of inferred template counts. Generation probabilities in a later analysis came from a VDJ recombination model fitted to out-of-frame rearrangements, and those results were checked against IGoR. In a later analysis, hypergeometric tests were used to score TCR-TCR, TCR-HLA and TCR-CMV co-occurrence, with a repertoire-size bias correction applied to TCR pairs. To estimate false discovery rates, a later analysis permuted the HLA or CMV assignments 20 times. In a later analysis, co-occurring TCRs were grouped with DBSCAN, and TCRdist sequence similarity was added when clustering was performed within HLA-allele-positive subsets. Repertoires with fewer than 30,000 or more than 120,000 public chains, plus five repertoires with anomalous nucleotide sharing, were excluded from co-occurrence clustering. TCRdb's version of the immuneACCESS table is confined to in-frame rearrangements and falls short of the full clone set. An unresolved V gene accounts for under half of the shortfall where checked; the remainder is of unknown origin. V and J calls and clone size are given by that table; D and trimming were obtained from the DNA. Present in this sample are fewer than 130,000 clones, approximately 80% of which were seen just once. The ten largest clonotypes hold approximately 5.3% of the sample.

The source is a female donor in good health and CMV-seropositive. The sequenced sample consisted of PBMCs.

The DNA is as follows: TGTGCCAGCAGCTTAGGACGCGGTAATCAGCCCCAGCATTTT. It translates as CASSLGRGNQPQHF. Recombination linked TRBV7-9 to TRBJ1-5, with no reliable assignment of the D segment. Measured from the cysteine to the phenylalanine, the CDR3 is 14 residues long. Only CDR3 DNA remains: 42 bases, in frame from the first base. V loses 1 base of germline sequence and J loses 4 bases, and the interval between the two ends is 8 bases. The germline V gene (reference sequence) sets CDR1 to SEHNR and CDR2 to FQNEAQ.